What follows are 5 T cell receptor beta chains derived from one specimen sequenced in a study of cytomegalovirus exposure and HLA in healthy donors (dated by TCRdb to the late 2010s). Libraries were built with the immunoSEQ multiplex PCR assay. Drawn from immuneACCESS, this table holds only the in-frame rearrangements with V and J called that TCRdb kept. Clones are partly lost; checked studies trace under half to an unresolved V gene and leave the rest unexplained. Counted in this sample were 82,000 or so clones; 85% to 95% of them appeared once. The leading ten clones occupy 0.65% to 0.7% of the sample. What was sequenced was PBMCs. These receptors were taken from a man between 18 and 35 years old in good health and CMV-seronegative.

The V gene is TRBV7-9, the J gene TRBJ1-6; D is unclear. The CDR3 covers 19 residues. Germline CDR1 is SEHNR and CDR2 is FQNEAQ (reference sequence). Between the trimmed V and J ends, which lost 5 bases and 0 bases, there was a span of 20 bases. The CDR3 region is CASSPFVARESSYNSPLHF. As DNA, the CDR3 is TGTGCCAGCAGCCCCTTCGTTGCCCGGGAGAGCTCCTATAATTCACCCCTCCACTTT.

V and J are TRBV30 and TRBJ1-4; 8 bases fit TRBD1. The CDR3 consists of 13 residues. The V segment lost 5 bases and the J segment 3 bases; nucleotides outside the gene matches: 2. Germline CDR1 reads GTSNPN; CDR2 reads SVGIG (reference sequence). In DNA, the CDR3 is TGTGCCTGGGACAGGGGCGCTAATGAAAAACTGTTTTTT. Amino acids: CAWDRGANEKLFF. The variable domain in full, completed from reference TRBV30 and TRBJ1-4, reads SQTIHQWPATLVQPVGSPLSLECTVEGTSNPNLYWYRQAAGRGLQLLFYSVGIGQISSEVPQNLSASRPQDRQFILSSKKLLLSDSGFYLCAWDRGANEKLFFGSGTQLSVL.

V usage is TRBV6-5 and J usage is TRBJ1-4; D ambiguous. The V end lost 4 bases, the J end lost 0 bases, and 9 bases lay between the germline ends. The CDR3 extends over 15 amino acids. CDR1 and CDR2 (germline): MNHEY, SVGAGI. CDR3 nucleotide sequence: TGTGCCAGCAGTTCCTTCGGGACAACTAATGAAAAACTGTTTTTT. It specifies CASSSFGTTNEKLFF.

The gene calls are TRBV29-1 and TRBJ1-2; D might be TRBD1 (5 bases). The CDR3 extends over 12 amino acids. CDR1 SQVTM and CDR2 ANQGSEA come from the germline V gene. V was trimmed by 2 bases and J by 4 bases, leaving 8 bases between them. The CDR3 loop reads CSVENQGYGYTF. CDR3 coding DNA: TGCAGCGTTGAAAACCAGGGCTATGGCTACACCTTC.

The chain combines TRBV27 with TRBJ1-2, with 9 bases lining up with TRBD1. The CDR3 has 17 residues. Trimming cost V 1 base and J 4 bases; bases outside gene matches: 10. CDR1 MNHEY and CDR2 SMNVEV come from the germline V gene (reference sequence). Written as DNA, the CDR3 is TGTGCCAGCAGTTTATTCCACAGGGGGCAAAGGAGCTATGGCTACACCTTC. Its protein product is CASSLFHRGQRSYGYTF.